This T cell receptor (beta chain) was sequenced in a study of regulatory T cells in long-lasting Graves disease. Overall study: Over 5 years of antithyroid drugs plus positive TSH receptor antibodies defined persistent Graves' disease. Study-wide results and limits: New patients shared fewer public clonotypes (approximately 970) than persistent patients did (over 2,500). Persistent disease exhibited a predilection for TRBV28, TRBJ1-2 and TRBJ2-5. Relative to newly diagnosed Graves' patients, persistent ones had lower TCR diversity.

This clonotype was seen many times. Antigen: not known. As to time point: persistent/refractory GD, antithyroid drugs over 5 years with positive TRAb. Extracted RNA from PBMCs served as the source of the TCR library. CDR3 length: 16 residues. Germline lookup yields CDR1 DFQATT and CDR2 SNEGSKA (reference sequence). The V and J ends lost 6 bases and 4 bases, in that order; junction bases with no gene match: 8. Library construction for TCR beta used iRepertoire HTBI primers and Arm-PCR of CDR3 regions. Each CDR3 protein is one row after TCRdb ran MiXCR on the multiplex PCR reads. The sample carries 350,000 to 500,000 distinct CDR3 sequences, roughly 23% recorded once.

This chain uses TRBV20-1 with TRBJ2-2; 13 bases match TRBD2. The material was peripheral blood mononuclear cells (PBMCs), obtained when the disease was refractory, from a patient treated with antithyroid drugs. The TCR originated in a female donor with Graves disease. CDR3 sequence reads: CSANGLAGVTTGELFF. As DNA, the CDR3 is TGCAGTGCCAATGGACTAGCGGGAGTCACCACCGGGGAGCTGTTTTTT.